The rows below give T cell receptor beta chains drawn from one sample of a study of vaccination effects on CD4 cells after COVID-19. These TCRs are of unknown antigen specificity. The table came from immunoSEQ multiplex PCR; TCRdb's copy has only in-frame clones and leaves some out. Here the sample spans about 24,000 clones, under 75% being singletons. Sequencing used CD4+ T cells from PBMCs cultured with HCoV-OC43 spike peptides, obtained before COVID-19 vaccination. These receptors originate from a human donor who received a COVID-19 vaccine. Each CDR3 is given with its conserved first and last residue. A D gene is named only where the DNA matches it firmly. Part of the rows lack a size; the others show once, few, many or a class for expanded clones.

TGTGCCAGCAGCTTAACAGGGGCTGGAAACACCATATATTTT,CASSLTGAGNTIYF,TRBV11-2,TRBJ1-3,TRBD1,NA,14
TGTGCCAGCAGGAGCGGACCAAACACAGATACGCAGTATTTT,CASRSGPNTDTQYF,TRBV6-5,TRBJ2-3,NA,NA,14
TGTGCCAGCCGTCGTAGCGGAGGAAGCACAGATACGCAGTATTTT,CASRRSGGSTDTQYF,TRBV27,TRBJ2-3,NA,NA,15
TGTGCCAGCAGCTTAGATCTAGTTGCTGGGGCCAACGTCCTGACTTTC,CASSLDLVAGANVLTF,TRBV11-3,TRBJ2-6,NA,NA,16
TGTGCCAGCAGCTTATTGCCCCGGAAGAACACTGAAGCTTTCTTT,CASSLLPRKNTEAFF,TRBV7-9,TRBJ1-1,NA,NA,15
TGTGCCAGTAGATCACGAAACTATGGCTACACCTTC,CASRSRNYGYTF,TRBV19,TRBJ1-2,NA,NA,12
TGTGCCAGCAGTGACGGGGCTGGTGGGGCCAACGTCCTGACTTTC,CASSDGAGGANVLTF,TRBV6-4,TRBJ2-6,NA,NA,15
TGTGCCAGCAGCTTAGATCAGGGCGGGAGCTTCCCCGGTGAGCAGTTCTTC,CASSLDQGGSFPGEQFF,TRBV11-3,TRBJ2-1,TRBD2,few,17
TGCGCCAGCAGCTTAGGCGAAGCTACGCAGTATTTT,CASSLGEATQYF,TRBV5-1,TRBJ2-3,NA,few,12
TGCGCCAGCAGCCAGTCTAGGATACGGGACCTGAACAATGAGCAGTTCTTC,CASSQSRIRDLNNEQFF,TRBV4-1,TRBJ2-1,NA,NA,17
TGTGCCAGCAGTGAATATTCGAGTGGTACGCAGTATTTT,CASSEYSSGTQYF,TRBV25-1,TRBJ2-3,NA,NA,13
TGTGCCATCAGTAGGGAGGGAGGTGACACTGAAGCTTTCTTT,CAISREGGDTEAFF,TRBV10-3,TRBJ1-1,NA,few,14
TGTGCCAGCAGTTACTCTACCGCGTATGGCTACACCTTC,CASSYSTAYGYTF,TRBV6-5,TRBJ1-2,NA,once,13
TGCGCCAGCAGCAACCGAAACCGGGACGGAAAAGAGACCCAGTACTTC,CASSNRNRDGKETQYF,TRBV4-1,TRBJ2-5,NA,NA,16
TGTGCCAGCAGCCGGGACGTACAAGAGACCCAGTACTTC,CASSRDVQETQYF,TRBV5-6,TRBJ2-5,NA,NA,13
TGTGCCTGGAGTGTAGGCGTCGGAGAAAAACTGTTTTTT,CAWSVGVGEKLFF,TRBV30,TRBJ1-4,NA,NA,13
TGCGCCAGCAGCCAACCACAACTAGCGGGGTTTTACAATGAGCAGTTCTTC,CASSQPQLAGFYNEQFF,TRBV5-1,TRBJ2-1,TRBD2,once,17
TGTGCCAGCAGCACCAGGGGGCATGACAATGAGCAGTTCTTC,CASSTRGHDNEQFF,TRBV6-5,TRBJ2-1,TRBD1,NA,14
TGCGCCAGCAGCCAGGTAGTGTGGGAGACCCAGTACTTC,CASSQVVWETQYF,TRBV4-1,TRBJ2-5,NA,NA,13
TGTGCCAGCAGTTTATTTGGGTTTCGGAACCCTACATATAATTCACCCCTCCACTTT,CASSLFGFRNPTYNSPLHF,TRBV27,TRBJ1-6,NA,NA,19
TGTGCCAGCCGGCAGTTTGAAAAACTGTTTTTT,CASRQFEKLFF,TRBV6-5,TRBJ1-4,NA,NA,11
TGTGCCACCAGCAGTCCCAGTGGGCAGGGGGGAACCAAAGGGCCCCAGCATTTT,CATSSPSGQGGTKGPQHF,TRBV15,TRBJ1-5,TRBD1,NA,18
TGTGCCAGCCGGGACTCTTACTTATCCTACAATGAGCAGTTCTTC,CASRDSYLSYNEQFF,TRBV6-4,TRBJ2-1,NA,NA,15
TGTGCCTGGCAGAGGGGCCTGGGGTATGGCTACACCTTC,CAWQRGLGYGYTF,TRBV30,TRBJ1-2,NA,NA,13
TGTGCCAGCAGCTCTCACCCGGGACAGAATAATTCACCCCTCCACTTT,CASSSHPGQNNSPLHF,TRBV5-5,TRBJ1-6,TRBD1,NA,16
TGTGCCAGCAGCGCGCATAGCACAGATACGCAGTATTTT,CASSAHSTDTQYF,TRBV6-5,TRBJ2-3,NA,NA,13
TGTGCCAGCAGCATACAGGGAATATCCTACAATGAGCAGTTCTTC,CASSIQGISYNEQFF,TRBV7-8,TRBJ2-1,NA,NA,15
TGTGCCATCTCCGTGGACAGGAACACCGGGGAGCTGTTTTTT,CAISVDRNTGELFF,TRBV10-3,TRBJ2-2,NA,NA,14
TGCAGCGGAGGGGACAATGAGCAGTTCTTC,CSGGDNEQFF,TRBV29-1,TRBJ2-1,NA,few,10
TGCGCCAGCAGCTCGACTAGCGGGAAAGAGACCCAGTACTTC,CASSSTSGKETQYF,TRBV5-1,TRBJ2-5,TRBD2,NA,14
TGTGCTAGTGGTTTGGTTATAGATTCGAAAAGACACTCACTAGTGCGGGAGACCCAGTACTTC,CASGLVIDSKRHSLVRETQYF,TRBV12-5,TRBJ2-5,NA,NA,21
TGCGCCAGCAGCAGGACTAGCGGAGGCTTCAATGAGCAGTTCTTC,CASSRTSGGFNEQFF,TRBV4-1,TRBJ2-1,TRBD2,NA,15
TGTGCCAGCAATCCTGGGGGGGTAGCGGCAGATACGCAGTATTTT,CASNPGGVAADTQYF,TRBV6-5,TRBJ2-3,TRBD2,NA,15
TGCGCCAGCAGCGCCTCAGGGGCGCCCGGAAACACCATATATTTT,CASSASGAPGNTIYF,TRBV5-1,TRBJ1-3,NA,NA,15
TGTGCCAGCAGACCCGCCGGGACAGGAGAAAAACTGTTTTTT,CASRPAGTGEKLFF,TRBV6-5,TRBJ1-4,TRBD1,NA,14
TGTGCCACCAGGACGACAGGGGGGATGCTGAACACTGAAGCTTTCTTT,CATRTTGGMLNTEAFF,TRBV15,TRBJ1-1,TRBD1,NA,16
TGTGCCAGCAGCGCCCGGGACTTCACAGATACGCAGTATTTT,CASSARDFTDTQYF,TRBV11-3,TRBJ2-3,NA,NA,14
TGCGCCAGCAGTGATGGGTCCTACGAGCAGTACTTC,CASSDGSYEQYF,TRBV10-1,TRBJ2-7,NA,NA,12